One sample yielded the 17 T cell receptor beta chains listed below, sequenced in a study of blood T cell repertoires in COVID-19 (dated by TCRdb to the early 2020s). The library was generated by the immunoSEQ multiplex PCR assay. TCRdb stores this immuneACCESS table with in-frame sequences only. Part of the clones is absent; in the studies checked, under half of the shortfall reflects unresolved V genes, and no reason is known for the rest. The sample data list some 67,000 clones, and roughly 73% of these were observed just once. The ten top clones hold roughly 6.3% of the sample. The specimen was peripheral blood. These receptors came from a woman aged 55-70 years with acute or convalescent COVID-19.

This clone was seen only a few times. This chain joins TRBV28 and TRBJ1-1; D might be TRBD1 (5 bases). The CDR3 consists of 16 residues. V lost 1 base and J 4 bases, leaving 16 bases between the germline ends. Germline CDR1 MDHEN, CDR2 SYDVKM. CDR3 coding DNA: TGTGCCAGCAGTTTATTCGGACAAGCGGGGCGCACTGAAGCTTTCTTT. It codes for CASSLFGQAGRTEAFF. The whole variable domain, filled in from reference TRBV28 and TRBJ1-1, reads DVKVTQSSRYLVKRTGEKVFLECVQDMDHENMFWYRQDPGLGLRLIYFSYDVKMKEKGDIPEGYSVSREKKERFSLILESASTNQTSMYLCASSLFGQAGRTEAFFGQGTRLTVV.

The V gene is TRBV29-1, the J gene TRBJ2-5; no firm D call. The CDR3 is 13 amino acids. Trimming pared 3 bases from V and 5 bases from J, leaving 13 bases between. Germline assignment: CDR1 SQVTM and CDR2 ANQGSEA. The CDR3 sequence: CSVDTSGGETQYF. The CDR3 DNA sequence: TGCAGCGTTGACACGTCGGGTGGTGAGACCCAGTACTTC.

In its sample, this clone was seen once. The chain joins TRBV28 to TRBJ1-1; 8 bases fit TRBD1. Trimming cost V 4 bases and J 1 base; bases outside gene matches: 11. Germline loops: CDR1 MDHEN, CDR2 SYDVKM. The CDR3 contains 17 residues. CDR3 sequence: CASSSLTGQGKNTEAFF. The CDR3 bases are TGTGCCAGCAGTTCCCTTACAGGACAGGGAAAGAACACTGAAGCTTTCTTT.

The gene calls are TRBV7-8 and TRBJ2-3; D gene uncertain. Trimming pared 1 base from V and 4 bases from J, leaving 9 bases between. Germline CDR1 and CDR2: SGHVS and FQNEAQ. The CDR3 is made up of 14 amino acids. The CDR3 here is CASSLVDWADTQYF. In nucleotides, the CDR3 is TGTGCCAGCAGCTTAGTTGACTGGGCAGATACGCAGTATTTT.

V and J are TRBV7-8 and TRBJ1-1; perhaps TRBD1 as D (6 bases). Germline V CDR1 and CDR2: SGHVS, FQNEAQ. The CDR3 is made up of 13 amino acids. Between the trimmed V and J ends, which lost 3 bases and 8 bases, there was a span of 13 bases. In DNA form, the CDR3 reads TGTGCCAGCAGCTTTTTACAGGGAAAAGAAGCTTTCTTT. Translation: CASSFLQGKEAFF. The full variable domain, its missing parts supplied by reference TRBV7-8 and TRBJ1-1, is GAGVSQSPRYKVAKRGQDVALRCDPISGHVSLFWYQQALGQGPEFLTYFQNEAQLDKSGLPSDRFFAERPEGSVSTLKIQRTQQEDSAVYLCASSFLQGKEAFFGQGTRLTVV.

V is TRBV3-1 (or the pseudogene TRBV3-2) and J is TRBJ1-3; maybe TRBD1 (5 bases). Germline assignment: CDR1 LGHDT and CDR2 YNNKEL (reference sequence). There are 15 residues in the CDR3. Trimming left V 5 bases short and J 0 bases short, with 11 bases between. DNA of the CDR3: TGTGCCAGCAGCGGAGGGGTTTACTCTGGAAACACCATATATTTT. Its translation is CASSGGVYSGNTIYF.

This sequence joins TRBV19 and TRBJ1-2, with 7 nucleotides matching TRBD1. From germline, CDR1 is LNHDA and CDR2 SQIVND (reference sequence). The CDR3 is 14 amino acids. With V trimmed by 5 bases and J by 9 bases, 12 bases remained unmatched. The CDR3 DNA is TGTGCCAGTAGTTCTACACAGGGGCTAAATAGCTACACCTTC. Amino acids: CASSSTQGLNSYTF.

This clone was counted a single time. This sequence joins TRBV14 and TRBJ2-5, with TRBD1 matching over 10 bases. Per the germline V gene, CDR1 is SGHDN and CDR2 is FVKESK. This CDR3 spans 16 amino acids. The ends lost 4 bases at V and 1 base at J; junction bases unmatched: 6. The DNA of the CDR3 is TGTGCCAGCAGCCCCCTGGACAGGGGGGCCCAAGAGACCCAGTACTTC. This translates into CASSPLDRGAQETQYF.

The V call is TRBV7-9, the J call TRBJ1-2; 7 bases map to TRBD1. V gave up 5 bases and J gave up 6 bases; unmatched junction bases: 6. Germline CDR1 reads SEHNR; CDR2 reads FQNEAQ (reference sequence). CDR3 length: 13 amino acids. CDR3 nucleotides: TGTGCCAGCAGCATGCCGACAGGGAATGGCTACACCTTC. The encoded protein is CASSMPTGNGYTF.

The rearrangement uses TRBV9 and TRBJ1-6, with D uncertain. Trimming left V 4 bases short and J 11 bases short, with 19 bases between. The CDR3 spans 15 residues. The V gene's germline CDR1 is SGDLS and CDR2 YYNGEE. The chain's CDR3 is CASSRTEGPRAPLHF. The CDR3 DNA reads TGTGCCAGCAGCCGAACCGAGGGCCCCCGGGCACCCCTCCACTTT.

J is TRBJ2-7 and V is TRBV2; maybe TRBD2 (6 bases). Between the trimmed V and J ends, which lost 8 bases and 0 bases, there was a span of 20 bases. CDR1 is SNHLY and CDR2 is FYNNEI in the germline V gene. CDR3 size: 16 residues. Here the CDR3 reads CASDELGLASSYEQYF. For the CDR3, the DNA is TGTGCCAGCGACGAGCTAGGGCTAGCGAGCTCCTACGAGCAGTACTTC.

The CDR3 loop reads CASSVEIRENEQFF. Here the CDR3 DNA reads TGTGCCAGCAGCGTAGAAATTCGGGAGAATGAGCAGTTCTTC. This chain uses TRBV9 with TRBJ2-1; D is perhaps TRBD2 (6 bases). This CDR3 is 14 amino acids long. Germline V gene lookup returns CDR1 SGDLS and CDR2 YYNGEE. The ends were cut back, 0 bases at V and 7 bases at J, with 11 bases in the middle.

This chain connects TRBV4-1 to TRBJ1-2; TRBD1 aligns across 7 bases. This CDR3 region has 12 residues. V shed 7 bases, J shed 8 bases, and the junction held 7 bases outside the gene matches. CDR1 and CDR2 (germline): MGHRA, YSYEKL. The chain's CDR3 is CASNRGAEGYTF. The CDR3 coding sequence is TGCGCCAGCAACAGGGGCGCGGAGGGCTACACCTTC.

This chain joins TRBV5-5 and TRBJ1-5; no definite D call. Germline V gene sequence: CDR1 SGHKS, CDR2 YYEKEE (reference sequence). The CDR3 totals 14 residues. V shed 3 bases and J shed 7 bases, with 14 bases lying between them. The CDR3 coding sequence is TGTGCCAGCAGCTCCGCATCAGGTGTACAGCCCCAGCATTTT. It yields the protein CASSSASGVQPQHF.

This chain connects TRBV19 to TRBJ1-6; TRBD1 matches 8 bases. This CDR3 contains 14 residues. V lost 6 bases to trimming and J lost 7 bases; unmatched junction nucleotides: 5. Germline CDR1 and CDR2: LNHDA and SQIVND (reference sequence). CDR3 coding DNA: TGTGCCAGTAGGATGACAGGGGTGAATTCACCCCTCCACTTT. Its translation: CASRMTGVNSPLHF.

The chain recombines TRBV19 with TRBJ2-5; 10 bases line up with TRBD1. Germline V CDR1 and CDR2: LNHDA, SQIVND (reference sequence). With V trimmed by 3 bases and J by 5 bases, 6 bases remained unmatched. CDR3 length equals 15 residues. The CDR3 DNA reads TGTGCCAGTAGTATGAGACAGGGGGCGGAGGAGACCCAGTACTTC. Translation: CASSMRQGAEETQYF.

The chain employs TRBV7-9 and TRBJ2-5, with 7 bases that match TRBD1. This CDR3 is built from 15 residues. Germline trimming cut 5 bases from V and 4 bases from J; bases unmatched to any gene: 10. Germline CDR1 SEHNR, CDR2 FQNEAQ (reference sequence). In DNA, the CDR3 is TGTGCCAGCAGCGTGGTGGGACAGATGGGAGAGACCCAGTACTTC. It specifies CASSVVGQMGETQYF.